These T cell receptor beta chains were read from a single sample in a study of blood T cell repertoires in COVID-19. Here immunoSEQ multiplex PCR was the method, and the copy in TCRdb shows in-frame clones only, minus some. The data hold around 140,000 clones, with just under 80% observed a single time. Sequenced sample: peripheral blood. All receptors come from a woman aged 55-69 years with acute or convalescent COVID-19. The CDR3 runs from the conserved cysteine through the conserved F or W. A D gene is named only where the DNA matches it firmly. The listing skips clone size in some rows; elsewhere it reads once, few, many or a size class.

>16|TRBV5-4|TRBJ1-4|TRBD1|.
CASSPEPGQGRKKLFF
TGTGCCAGCAGCCCTGAACCGGGACAGGGGCGCAAAAAACTGTTTTTT
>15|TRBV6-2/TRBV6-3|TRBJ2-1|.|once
CASGPLAWSHNEQFF
TGTGCCAGCGGCCCCCTAGCATGGAGCCACAATGAGCAGTTCTTC
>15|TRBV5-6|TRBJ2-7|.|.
CASRQGPPLAYEQYF
TGTGCCAGCAGACAGGGACCTCCTCTCGCCTACGAGCAGTACTTC
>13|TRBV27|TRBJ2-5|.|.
CASSLTRLETQYF
TGTGCCAGCAGTTTAACTAGGTTAGAGACCCAGTACTTC
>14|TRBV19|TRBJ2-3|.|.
CASARLGGLDTQYF
TGTGCCAGTGCTCGCTTGGGGGGTTTGGATACGCAGTATTTT
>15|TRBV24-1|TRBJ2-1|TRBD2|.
CATSDSGTSFNEQFF
TGTGCCACCAGTGACTCCGGGACTAGTTTCAATGAGCAGTTCTTC
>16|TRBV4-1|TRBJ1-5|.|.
CASSLTGDSSNQPQHF
TGCGCCAGCAGCCTAACAGGTGACTCAAGCAATCAGCCCCAGCATTTT
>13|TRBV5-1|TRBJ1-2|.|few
CASSRGMSSGYTF
TGCGCCAGCAGCAGGGGCATGAGTTCTGGCTACACCTTC
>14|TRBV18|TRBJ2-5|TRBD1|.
CASSRDSVAGTQYF
TGTGCCAGCTCAAGGGACAGTGTGGCGGGGACCCAGTACTTC
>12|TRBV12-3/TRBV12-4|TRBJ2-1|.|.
CASSTGYNEQFF
TGTGCCAGCAGTACTGGCTACAATGAGCAGTTCTTC
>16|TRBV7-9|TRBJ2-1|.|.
CASSPLTRPSSNEQFF
TGTGCCAGCAGCCCGCTCACTAGGCCCTCCAGCAATGAGCAGTTCTTC
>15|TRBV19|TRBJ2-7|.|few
CASSIRGRGVYEQYF
TGTGCCAGTAGTATCCGAGGGAGGGGGGTCTACGAGCAGTACTTC
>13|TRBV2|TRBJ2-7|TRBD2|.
CASSDMGRDEQYF
TGTGCCAGCAGTGATATGGGGAGGGACGAGCAGTACTTC
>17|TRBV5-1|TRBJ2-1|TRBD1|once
CASQRTGTGVAYNEQFF
TGCGCCAGCCAAAGAACCGGGACAGGGGTAGCCTACAATGAGCAGTTCTTC
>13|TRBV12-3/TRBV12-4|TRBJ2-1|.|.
CASSPDFYNEQFF
TGTGCCAGCAGTCCCGACTTTTACAATGAGCAGTTCTTC
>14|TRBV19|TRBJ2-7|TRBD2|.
CASSRSGGDYEQYF
TGTGCCAGTAGTAGGTCGGGAGGGGACTACGAGCAGTACTTC
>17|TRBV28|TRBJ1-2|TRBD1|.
CASSSWGGQGESYGYTF
TGTGCCAGCAGTTCCTGGGGAGGACAGGGGGAAAGCTATGGCTACACCTTC
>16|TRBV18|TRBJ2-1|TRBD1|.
CASSPPWQGVLNEQFF
TGTGCCAGCTCACCACCGTGGCAGGGGGTTCTCAATGAGCAGTTCTTC
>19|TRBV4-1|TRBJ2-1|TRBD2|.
CASSPLLAGGRRGQNEQFF
TGCGCCAGCAGCCCCTTACTAGCGGGAGGACGCAGAGGGCAAAACGAGCAGTTCTTC
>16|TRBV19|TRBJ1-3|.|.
CASSIGAGDSGNTIYF
TGTGCCAGTAGTATAGGGGCAGGCGACTCTGGAAACACCATATATTTT
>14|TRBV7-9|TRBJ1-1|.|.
CASSLASTGTEAFF
TGTGCCAGCAGCTTAGCGTCGACAGGCACTGAAGCTTTCTTT
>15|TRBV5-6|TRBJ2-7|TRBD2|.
CASSWARTSFSEQYF
TGTGCCAGCAGCTGGGCACGGACTAGCTTCAGCGAGCAGTACTTC
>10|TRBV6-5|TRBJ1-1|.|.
CASGGADAFF
TGTGCCAGCGGAGGGGCTGATGCTTTCTTT
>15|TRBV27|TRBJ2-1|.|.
CASSLRKRGYNEQFF
TGTGCCAGCAGTTTAAGGAAAAGGGGGTACAATGAGCAGTTCTTC
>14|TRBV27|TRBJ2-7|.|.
CASSLSRVYDEQYF
TGTGCCAGCAGTTTATCTCGGGTTTATGACGAGCAGTACTTT
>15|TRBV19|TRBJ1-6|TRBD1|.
CASSLTGTGNSPLHF
TGTGCCAGTAGTTTAACCGGGACAGGAAATTCACCCCTCCACTTT
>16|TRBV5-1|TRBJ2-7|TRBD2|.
CASSRGLAGGLYEQYF
TGCGCCAGCAGCCGTGGGCTAGCGGGAGGGCTCTACGAGCAGTACTTC
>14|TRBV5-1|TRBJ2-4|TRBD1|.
CASSSWTGENIQYF
TGCGCCAGCAGCTCCTGGACAGGAGAAAACATTCAGTACTTC
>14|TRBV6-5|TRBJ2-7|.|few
CASSYRENSYEQYF
TGTGCCAGCAGTTACCGAGAGAACTCCTACGAGCAGTACTTC
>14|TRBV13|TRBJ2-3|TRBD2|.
CASRQRERSDTQYF
TGTGCCAGCAGGCAGCGGGAGAGGTCAGATACGCAGTATTTT
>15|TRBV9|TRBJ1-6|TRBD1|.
CASSEGTGYNSPLHF
TGTGCCAGCAGCGAGGGGACAGGGTATAATTCACCCCTCCACTTT
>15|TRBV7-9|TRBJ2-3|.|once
CASSLDRLSTDTQYF
TGTGCCAGCAGCTTAGACAGGTTGAGCACAGATACGCAGTATTTT
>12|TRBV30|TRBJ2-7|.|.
CAGRQGSYEQYF
TGTGCCGGCAGGCAAGGGAGCTACGAGCAGTACTTC
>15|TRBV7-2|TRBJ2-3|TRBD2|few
CASSLDLSGTNTQYF
TGTGCCAGCAGCTTAGATCTTAGCGGGACGAATACGCAGTATTTT
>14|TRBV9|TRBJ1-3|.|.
CASSPGPTGNTIYF
TGTGCCAGCAGCCCCGGGCCAACGGGGAACACCATATATTTT
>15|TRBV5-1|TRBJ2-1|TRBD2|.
CASRQLAGGNNEQFF
TGCGCCAGCAGACAGCTAGCGGGAGGGAACAATGAGCAGTTCTTC
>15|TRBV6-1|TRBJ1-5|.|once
CASSDSFGGGQPQHF
TGTGCCAGCAGTGATAGCTTCGGCGGGGGGCAGCCCCAGCATTTT
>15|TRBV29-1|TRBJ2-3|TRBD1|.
CSVSGTGGFTDTQYF
TGCAGCGTGAGTGGGACAGGGGGGTTCACAGATACGCAGTATTTT
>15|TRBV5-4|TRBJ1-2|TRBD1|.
CASSSPDRGDYGYTF
TGTGCCAGCAGCTCCCCGGACAGGGGGGACTATGGCTACACCTTC
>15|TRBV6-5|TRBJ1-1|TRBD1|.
CASRPPRGPGTEAFF
TGTGCCAGCAGGCCTCCCAGGGGGCCCGGCACTGAAGCTTTCTTT
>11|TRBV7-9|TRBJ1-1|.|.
CASRGQGEAFF
TGTGCCAGCAGGGGGCAAGGTGAAGCTTTCTTT
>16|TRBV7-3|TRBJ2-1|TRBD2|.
CASSPHSSGYNNEQFF
TGTGCCAGCAGCCCCCATTCTAGCGGGTACAACAATGAGCAGTTCTTC
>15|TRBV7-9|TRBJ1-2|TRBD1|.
CASSKMTGGAYGYTF
TGTGCCAGCAGCAAAATGACAGGGGGCGCCTATGGCTACACCTTC
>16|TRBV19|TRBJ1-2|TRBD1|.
CASSPTGQGISYGYTF
TGTGCCAGTAGTCCCACAGGACAGGGAATATCCTATGGCTACACCTTC
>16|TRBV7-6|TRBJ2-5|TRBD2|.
CASSRGTSGNQETQYF
TGTGCCAGCAGCCGAGGGACTAGCGGTAACCAAGAGACCCAGTACTTC
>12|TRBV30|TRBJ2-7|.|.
CACTGWTYEQYF
TGTGCCTGCACAGGGTGGACCTACGAGCAGTACTTC
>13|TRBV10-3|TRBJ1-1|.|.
CAISSTGNTEAFF
TGTGCCATCAGTTCCACAGGGAACACTGAAGCTTTCTTT
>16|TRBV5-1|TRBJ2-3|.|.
CASSLEPGSSTDTQYF
TGCGCCAGCAGCTTGGAACCTGGCAGTAGCACAGATACGCAGTATTTT
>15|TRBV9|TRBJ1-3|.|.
CASSDLRGSGNTIYF
TGTGCCAGCAGCGATCTCCGGGGGTCTGGAAACACCATATATTTT
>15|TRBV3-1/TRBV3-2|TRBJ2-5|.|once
CASSQERHPLGTQYF
TGTGCCAGCAGCCAAGAGCGCCACCCCCTCGGGACCCAGTACTTC
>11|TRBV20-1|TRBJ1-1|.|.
CSAREGAEAFF
TGCAGTGCTAGAGAAGGGGCTGAAGCTTTCTTT
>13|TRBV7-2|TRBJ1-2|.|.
CASNPGLDYGYTF
TGTGCCAGCAACCCGGGGTTGGACTATGGCTACACCTTC
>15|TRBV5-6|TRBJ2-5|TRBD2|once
CASSQRGVFQETQYF
TGTGCCAGCAGCCAACGGGGGGTCTTCCAAGAGACCCAGTACTTC
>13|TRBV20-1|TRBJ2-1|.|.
CSASSDSYNEQFF
TGCAGTGCTAGTAGCGACTCCTACAATGAGCAGTTCTTC
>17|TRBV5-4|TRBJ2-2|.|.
CASSVFRGRDYTGELFF
TGTGCCAGCAGCGTGTTTCGAGGGCGGGATTACACCGGGGAGCTGTTTTTT
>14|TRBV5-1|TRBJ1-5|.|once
CASSLSGGNQPQHF
TGCGCCAGCAGCTTGTCTGGGGGGAATCAGCCCCAGCATTTT
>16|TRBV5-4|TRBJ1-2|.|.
CASSSPGAAHNYGYTF
TGTGCCAGCAGCTCCCCAGGGGCCGCTCATAACTATGGCTACACCTTC
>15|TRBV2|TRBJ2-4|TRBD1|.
CASSAGGTGQLIQYF
TGTGCCAGCAGTGCAGGAGGGACAGGACAACTTATTCAGTACTTC
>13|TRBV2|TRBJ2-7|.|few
CASYVGPSYEQYF
TGTGCCAGCTACGTTGGCCCGTCCTACGAGCAGTACTTC